This T cell receptor (beta chain) was sequenced in a study of T-cell reconstitution after alpha-beta-depleted transplantation in children. This CDR3 contains 13 residues. The germline gives CDR1 SNHLY, CDR2 FYNNEI. The V segment lost 11 bases and the J segment 4 bases; nucleotides outside the gene matches: 8. Unique molecular identifiers featured in how the TCRbeta library was prepared. One entry per CDR3 protein, called by TCRdb with MiXCR from the PCR reads. This table has hundreds of thousands of distinct CDR3 sequences, 9.9% appearing once. A few counts support this clonotype. This receptor was obtained from a human donor who donated a stem cell graft to a child with SCID. The starting material was PBMCs from the stem cell graft donor, obtained from the stem cell graft. This chain connects TRBV2 to TRBJ2-1, with 7 bases that match TRBD2. The CDR3 spells CARRLANYNEQFF. DNA for the CDR3: TGTGCCCGGAGACTAGCTAATTACAATGAGCAGTTCTTC.